The following is a T cell receptor beta chain sequence with its context. This clonotype appeared many times. The target of this receptor is not known. No clone much larger than this one lies a single base away; base qualities are absent. This record belongs to a study of prognosis after radiotherapy for stage I lung cancer (dated by TCRdb to about 2021). General notes on the study: Between early 2018 and early 2019, under 20 patients with stage I NSCLC were enrolled in Nanjing, China. Newly diagnosed primary stage I lung tumors were present in about 13 patients, and oligometastatic NSCLC after surgical resection of the primary tumor was present in several patients. Every patient was deemed medically inoperable, around 11 because of comorbidities and more than 5 because they refused surgery. The cohort included 10 to 15 men and more than 5 women, with a median age of about 70 years and a range of roughly 53 to 85 years. Some twelve patients had adenocarcinoma and seven had squamous cell carcinoma as the tumor histology. Using image-guided IMRT or VMAT, SBRT was delivered in 3 to 5 fractions at a biologically effective dose of at least 100 Gy. Concurrent therapy was not administered to any patient alongside SBRT. Distant metastases were developed by four of the 19 patients after SBRT, at a median of around seven months, whereas no significant progression was observed in the other 15 patients. This study profiled peripheral blood TCR beta repertoires from stage I NSCLC patients before and after stereotactic body radiotherapy and linked the repertoires to distant failure. The study took one blood sample before SBRT and one after SBRT from each of roughly 20 patients and sequenced all 40 or so samples. General study outcomes and caveats: The study was limited by its small cohort and short follow-up, and the findings require independent validation. Tumor specificity of expanded TCR clones was not determined. TRBV and TRBJ usage frequencies reportedly differed by metastasis status, in two V genes at baseline and in fewer than 10 V and two J genes after SBRT. Post-SBRT Shannon entropy and its change from baseline were lower in patients who developed distant metastases; baseline Shannon entropy was not associated with metastases. None of the reported P values were adjusted for multiple comparisons. Unique TCR clone counts fell after SBRT (median about 9,800 before versus approximately 6,300 after; Wilcoxon paired P=0.011).

The CDR3, cysteine through phenylalanine, is 13 amino acids long. Of all the DNA, just the CDR3 is kept, 39 bases in frame from base 1. V sheds 0 bases and J sheds 4 bases, leaving 2 bases between their ends. CDR1 and CDR2 are drawn from the germline V gene: SGHRS, YFSETQ. Two rounds of multiplex PCR on genomic DNA were used to amplify the TCR beta CDR3 region. In the first round of PCR, primers specific to each TRBV and TRBJ gene were used, and the primer sequences are filed in Chinese patent CN105087789A. Universal primers were used in the second PCR round. The Roche High Pure PCR Template Preparation Kit was used to extract genomic DNA from the frozen PBMCs. Libraries were sequenced paired-end with 151 bp reads on an Illumina HiSeq 3000. The authors' pipeline ran thus. Raw reads lacking the multiplex PCR primer sequences were removed with CutAdapt. High-quality paired reads were merged into contigs with PEAR. TRB V, D and J gene segments were assigned to each contig with MiXCR by alignment to reference sequences. CDR3 sequences were clustered by base quality and sequence similarity to remove sequencing errors. Shannon entropy, normalized by the natural log of the productive TCR sequence number, served as the measure of diversity. To get clonality, Shannon entropy was divided by the natural log of the number of unique clonotypes, and that result was subtracted from one. The Youden index of ROC curves was used to select progression-free survival cut-offs for repertoire metrics, and analyses were performed in R 3.5.3. TCRdb redid the processing of the public reads, applying fastp at Q25 and MiXCR, and retained in-frame beta chains. Each record represents a unique CDR3 protein, reported with the most common genes and DNA among its rows. The V and J calls, along with clone size, are taken from TCRdb and not from the paper's own processing. Here the sample has roughly 12,000 distinct CDR3 sequences; less than 55% occur a single time. Approximately 40% of the sample rests with the top ten.

All patients had node-negative disease on CT and PET/CT, and none had a history of other malignancies or prior chemotherapy or radiotherapy. At each of two time points, approximately 5.9 milliliters of peripheral venous blood were collected into EDTA tubes. PBMCs were isolated by Ficoll-Paque Plus density-gradient centrifugation. Right after collection, samples were kept at -80 degrees C until analysis. This TCR came from a donor of 50 years or more with non-small cell lung cancer. The sequence is built from TRBV5-1 and TRBJ1-6, with no reliable assignment of the D segment. This material consisted of PBMCs, taken before or after stereotactic body radiation therapy (not recorded which). The nucleotide sequence reads as follows: TGCGCCAGCAGCTTGGGATATAATTCACCCCTCCACTTT. Its translation is CASSLGYNSPLHF.